The next 31 T cell receptor beta chains were all read from a single sample in a study of identical twins. From the 5' RACE reads, TCRdb called clonotypes with MiXCR, one entry per CDR3 protein. This table has about 810,000 distinct CDR3 sequences, roughly 12% appearing once. The sample was also reused in another study, on yellow fever vaccine responses in identical twins.

The source material was PBMCs. These receptors all stem from a woman between 18 and 29 years old in good health.

The rearrangement joins TRBV9 to TRBJ2-7, with D possibly matching TRBD2 (6 bases). Germline V gene sequence: CDR1 SGDLS, CDR2 YYNGEE. CDR3 size: 15 residues. The V end lost 4 bases, the J end lost 4 bases, and 18 bases lay between the germline ends. CDR3 loop: CASSRTTGRPYEQYF. Here the CDR3 DNA reads TGTGCCAGCAGCCGAACTACCGGGAGACCATACGAGCAGTACTTC.

This clonotype was observed a few times. The rearrangement uses TRBV3-1 and TRBJ2-7; 10 nucleotides align to TRBD2. The V gene's germline CDR1 is LGHDT and CDR2 YNNKEL (reference sequence). Trimming took 1 base from V and 7 from J; bases not matched to a gene: 1. The CDR3 is 13 amino acids. The CDR3 reads CASSQGTSGEQYV. The CDR3, as DNA: TGTGCCAGCAGCCAAGGGACTAGCGGAGAGCAGTACGTC.

The chain couples TRBV24-1 to TRBJ2-2; the match to TRBD1 covers 12 bases. This CDR3 spans 15 amino acids. Trimming took 5 bases from V and 6 from J; bases not matched to a gene: 3. Germline V gene sequence: CDR1 KGHDR, CDR2 SFDVKD. In DNA, the CDR3 is TGTGCCACCAGTGGGGACAGGGGGCTTCCCGGGGAGCTGTTTTTT. Its protein product is CATSGDRGLPGELFF.

The V call is TRBV15, the J call TRBJ1-2, with 8 bases that match TRBD1. V shed 5 bases and J 5 bases; nucleotides not matched to a gene: 4. CDR1 is LNHNV and CDR2 is YYDKDF in the germline V gene (reference sequence). CDR3 length: 13 amino acids. Here the CDR3 DNA reads TGTGCCACCAGCCCGACAGGGGATTATGGCTACACCTTC. It yields the protein CATSPTGDYGYTF.

This clonotype showed up many times. The chain links TRBV12-3 or TRBV12-4 to TRBJ2-3, with 11 bases aligning to TRBD2. There are 17 residues in the CDR3. V lost 5 bases and J lost 6; bases outside the gene matches: 13. This CDR3 reads CASSRGKTSGARDTQYF. DNA for the CDR3: TGTGCCAGCAGTCGCGGCAAGACTAGCGGGGCTCGGGATACGCAGTATTTT.

At least ten counts were recorded for this clonotype. J is TRBJ2-3 and V is TRBV24-1; D might be TRBD2 (7 bases). The CDR3 covers 14 residues. Germline V gene data show CDR1 as KGHDR and CDR2 as SFDVKD. V lost 7 bases and J 6 bases, leaving 16 bases between the germline ends. The CDR3 bases are TGTGCCACCAGCCCGAGGGGGAGGGCGGATACGCAGTATTTT. The encoded protein is CATSPRGRADTQYF.

The rearrangement joins TRBV29-1 to TRBJ2-7; 9 positions agree with TRBD1. There are 15 residues in the CDR3. The V segment lost 2 bases and the J segment 4 bases; nucleotides outside the gene matches: 9. CDR1 and CDR2 from the germline V gene are SQVTM and ANQGSEA. The CDR3: CSVEWDGTGHYEQYF. The CDR3 nucleotides are TGCAGCGTTGAATGGGACGGGACAGGGCATTACGAGCAGTACTTC.

The chain employs TRBV3-1 and TRBJ2-5; 8 nucleotides agree with TRBD2. The CDR3 is 15 amino acids. J was trimmed by 5 bases and V by 4 bases; bases with no gene match: 9. Germline CDR1 LGHDT, CDR2 YNNKEL (reference sequence). CDR3 in amino acids: CASSLQTSVRETQYF. The DNA for the CDR3 is TGTGCCAGCAGCCTACAGACTAGCGTGAGGGAGACCCAGTACTTC.

This clonotype showed up just a few times. The rearrangement uses TRBV7-9 and TRBJ1-1, with D tentatively TRBD1 (6 bases). Germline V gene lookup returns CDR1 SEHNR and CDR2 FQNEAQ (reference sequence). CDR3 size: 15 residues. V dropped 1 base and J dropped 4 bases, with 13 bases sitting between them. The CDR3 spells CASSLEGQGPTEAFF. The CDR3 region has the DNA TGTGCCAGCAGCTTAGAAGGCCAGGGGCCCACTGAAGCTTTCTTT.

The CDR3 DNA reads TGTGCCAGCAGTTTCGCCGGGACCACCCTTAGGTACGTC. Translation gives CASSFAGTTLRYV. This chain connects TRBV6-2 or TRBV6-3 to TRBJ2-7, with D possibly called TRBD1 or TRBD2 (5 bases each). Germline V gene sequence: CDR1 MNHEY, CDR2 SVGEGT. The CDR3 loop spans 13 amino acids. V gave up 4 bases and J gave up 12 bases, with 19 bases separating them.

This clonotype was observed at least ten times. The chain combines TRBV24-1 with TRBJ2-3; 11 bases are shared with TRBD2. Germline values: CDR1 KGHDR, CDR2 SFDVKD. The J segment lost 2 bases and the V segment lost 7 bases, leaving 13 bases of the junction unmatched. This CDR3 is built from 18 residues. Written as DNA, the CDR3 is TGTGCCACCAGGGGATCCGAACCGACTAGCGGGAACACAGATACGCAGTATTTT. Protein: CATRGSEPTSGNTDTQYF.

The chain employs TRBV4-1 and TRBJ2-7; 11 bases fit TRBD2. Trimming at V came to 0 bases and at J to 3 bases, leaving 13 bases not matched to a gene. Germline V gene data show CDR1 as MGHRA and CDR2 as YSYEKL. The CDR3 contains 19 residues. CDR3 nucleotides: TGCGCCAGCAGCCAAGATCTCCAGGGACTAGCGGCTCGTATCTACGAGCAGTACTTC. Amino acid sequence: CASSQDLQGLAARIYEQYF.

This clonotype was counted between two and nine times. CDR3 loop: CASSWSDRGDTQYF. The CDR3 DNA follows: TGTGCCAGCAGCTGGTCGGACAGGGGAGATACGCAGTATTTT. The chain employs TRBV5-4 and TRBJ2-3, with 9 nucleotides matching TRBD1. Per the germline V gene, CDR1 is SGHNT and CDR2 is YYREEE (reference sequence). There are 14 residues in the CDR3. V dropped 3 bases and J dropped 5; count of bases not matched to a gene: 4.

There are a few counts of this clonotype. The chain employs TRBV7-9 and TRBJ2-4, with a tentative D call TRBD2 (5 bases). The CDR3 is 15 residues long. The germline V and J ends were trimmed by 5 bases and 7 bases, with 18 bases remaining between them. Germline V lookup: CDR1 SEHNR, CDR2 FQNEAQ (reference sequence). This CDR3 is CASSPSPGLGNIQYF. As DNA, the CDR3 is TGTGCCAGCAGCCCCTCTCCGGGGTTGGGGAACATTCAGTACTTC.

This clonotype was observed a handful of times. The rearrangement links TRBV7-9 to TRBJ1-1; 7 bases are shared with TRBD1. V was clipped by 5 bases and J by 3 bases; unmatched bases: 6. The CDR3 is 14 amino acids. Germline CDR1 and CDR2: SEHNR and FQNEAQ (reference sequence). The CDR3 is CASSPTTGYTEAFF. CDR3 DNA: TGTGCCAGCAGCCCCACGACAGGGTACACTGAAGCTTTCTTT.

CDR3 sequence reads: CSARTSGKRGNEQFF. CDR3 DNA sequence: TGCAGTGCCCGGACTAGCGGGAAAAGGGGGAATGAGCAGTTCTTC. This sequence joins TRBV20-1 and TRBJ2-1; TRBD2 aligns across 12 bases. CDR1 and CDR2 from the germline V gene are DFQATT and SNEGSKA (reference sequence). The CDR3 consists of 15 residues. With V trimmed by 6 bases and J by 7 bases, 10 bases remained unmatched.

CDR3 bases: TGCAGTGCTAGAGACGGTAGTGGAGGGAACAATGAGCAGTTCTTC. Protein sequence: CSARDGSGGNNEQFF. This chain links TRBV20-1 with TRBJ2-1, with a weak D call TRBD2 (6 bases). The CDR3 is made up of 15 amino acids. CDR1 is DFQATT, CDR2 SNEGSKA, per germline (reference sequence). Trimming left V 0 bases short and J 5 bases short, with 14 bases between.

This chain links TRBV5-1 with TRBJ2-7; perhaps TRBD1 as D (6 bases). The length of the CDR3 is 18 residues. Trimming stripped 2 bases from V and 2 bases from J, with 23 bases between. The germline CDR1 and CDR2 sequences are SGHRS and YFSETQ. CDR3 DNA: TGCGCCAGCAGCTTCGACCGGGACACCTTCACCATTCCCTACGAGCAGTACTTC. This encodes CASSFDRDTFTIPYEQYF.

V gene TRBV7-2 combines with J gene TRBJ2-3; TRBD2 aligns across 9 bases. This CDR3 comprises 15 residues. V dropped 5 bases and J dropped 3; count of bases not matched to a gene: 6. Looked up from germline, CDR1 is SGHTA and CDR2 is FQGNSA. As DNA, the CDR3 is TGTGCCAGCAGCGGAAGGAGCGGGGGGACAGATACGCAGTATTTT. Translating it yields CASSGRSGGTDTQYF.

The sample holds many counts of this clonotype. The gene calls are TRBV12-3 or TRBV12-4 and TRBJ1-4; D perhaps matches TRBD1 (5 bases). This CDR3 is 15 amino acids long. V was clipped by 5 bases and J by 4 bases, with 14 bases between them. The CDR3 protein is CASSARRGLNEKLFF. CDR3 in DNA: TGTGCCAGCAGTGCGCGGAGGGGCCTTAATGAAAAACTGTTTTTT.

The chain joins TRBV7-6 to TRBJ2-3, with TRBD2 matching 10 bases. The V gene's germline CDR1 is SGHVS and CDR2 FNYEAQ. Trimming removed 4 bases from V and 1 base from J; junction bases left unmatched: 2. CDR3 size: 15 residues. The CDR3 DNA reads as TGTGCCAGCAGCTCGAGCGGGGGGGGCACAGATACGCAGTATTTT. Translating it yields CASSSSGGGTDTQYF.

This chain connects TRBV5-1 to TRBJ2-2; D unresolved. The CDR3 runs to 16 residues. V dropped 2 bases and J dropped 6 bases, with 17 bases sitting between them. Germline V gene data show CDR1 as SGHRS and CDR2 as YFSETQ. The CDR3 spells CASSFGSIRVPGELFF. The CDR3 region has the DNA TGCGCCAGCAGCTTCGGCAGTATACGGGTTCCCGGGGAGCTGTTTTTT.

Only a few counts were recorded for this clonotype. This chain joins TRBV20-1 and TRBJ2-7, with a weak D call TRBD1 (6 bases). Per germline, CDR1 DFQATT and CDR2 SNEGSKA (reference sequence). The CDR3 spans 12 residues. The germline V and J ends were trimmed by 2 bases and 3 bases, with 8 bases remaining between them. This chain's CDR3 is CSARLQGYEQYF. In DNA, the CDR3 is TGCAGTGCTAGATTACAGGGCTACGAGCAGTACTTC.

This clonotype has ten or more counts. The chain employs TRBV12-3 or TRBV12-4 and TRBJ2-3, with 7 bases lining up with TRBD2. The CDR3 has 16 residues. V lost 5 bases and J lost 6; bases outside the gene matches: 14. The DNA for the CDR3 is TGTGCCAGCAGTCTCACGACTAGCAGGAGGGTGGATACGCAGTATTTT. This translates into CASSLTTSRRVDTQYF.

This clonotype showed up just a few times. V usage is TRBV29-1 and J usage is TRBJ1-4; D is perhaps TRBD1 (6 bases). The V end was cut by 5 bases, the J end by 8 bases, with 15 bases between. CDR3 length: 13 amino acids. The germline V gene has CDR1 SQVTM and CDR2 ANQGSEA. Here the CDR3 reads CSVRDTLGEKLFF. Here the CDR3 DNA reads TGCAGCGTTCGGGACACCCTGGGGGAAAAACTGTTTTTT.

The gene calls are TRBV9 and TRBJ1-2; D gene ambiguous. This CDR3 is built from 15 residues. Trimming stripped 4 bases from V and 8 bases from J, with 21 bases between. The germline V gene has CDR1 SGDLS and CDR2 YYNGEE. CDR3 loop: CASSPHEGLPGGYTF. The CDR3, as DNA: TGTGCCAGCAGCCCCCATGAGGGCCTACCAGGAGGCTACACCTTC. Drawing the rest from reference TRBV9 and TRBJ1-2, the complete variable domain is DSGVTQTPKHLITATGQRVTLRCSPRSGDLSVYWYQQSLDQGLQFLIQYYNGEERAKGNILERFSAQQFPDLHSELNLSSLELGDSALYFCASSPHEGLPGGYTFGSGTRLTVV.

This clonotype was recorded once. The chain's CDR3 is CASGPGGGRETQYF. In DNA form, the CDR3 reads TGTGCCAGCGGCCCGGGGGGGGGGCGTGAGACCCAGTACTTC. This chain connects TRBV5-5 to TRBJ2-5; 8 bases agree with TRBD2. This CDR3 is built from 14 residues. The J segment lost 5 bases and the V segment lost 7 bases, leaving 10 bases of the junction unmatched. Germline V gene data show CDR1 as SGHKS and CDR2 as YYEKEE (reference sequence).

The chain is built from TRBV28 and TRBJ2-2; D is undetermined. The CDR3 runs 13 residues. V was clipped by 4 bases and J by 9 bases, with 12 bases between them. Per the germline V gene, CDR1 is MDHEN and CDR2 is SYDVKM. For the CDR3, the DNA is TGTGCCAGCAGTTCCCTATCCCCCCGGGAGCTGTTTTTT. It translates to CASSSLSPRELFF.

Only a few counts were recorded for this clonotype. The gene calls are TRBV20-1 and TRBJ2-1; D assignment may be TRBD1 or TRBD2 (5 bases each). Looked up from germline, CDR1 is DFQATT and CDR2 is SNEGSKA (reference sequence). Trimming shortened V by 0 bases and J by 10 bases, and 22 bases separated the two germline ends. The CDR3 contains 16 residues. In DNA form, the CDR3 reads TGCAGTGCTAGAGAGGGGGACGGGCTGGGCCTCGGGGAGCAGTTCTTC. It specifies CSAREGDGLGLGEQFF.

V and J are TRBV28 and TRBJ2-7; TRBD1 matches 12 bases. In germline, CDR1 is MDHEN, CDR2 SYDVKM. The CDR3 has 15 residues. J lost 7 bases, V lost 0 bases, and 4 bases had no gene match. Here the CDR3 DNA reads TGTGCCAGCAGTTTATGGGGGGACAGGGGGCAAGAGCAGTACTTC. As protein: CASSLWGDRGQEQYF.

This chain links TRBV18 with TRBJ2-4; D perhaps matches TRBD2 (5 bases). V lost 0 bases and J 0 bases, leaving 9 bases between the germline ends. There are 16 residues in the CDR3. Germline V CDR1 and CDR2: KGHSH, LQKENI. CDR3 sequence: CASSPPPGEAKNIQYF. Here the CDR3 DNA reads TGTGCCAGCTCACCACCTCCCGGGGAAGCCAAAAACATTCAGTACTTC.